These T cell receptor beta chains were read from a single sample in a study of T cells in Graves' hyperthyroidism and ophthalmopathy. MiXCR, applied by TCRdb to the multiplex PCR reads, yields one record per CDR3 protein. This repertoire shows just under 750,000 distinct CDR3 sequences, over 35% found once; its top ten account for roughly 31%. The source material was blood. These receptors all stem from a woman aged 40 to 50 with Graves' hyperthyroidism. The CDR3 runs from the conserved cysteine through the conserved F or W. D genes are given only for firm matches. Expanded clones get a size class; other rows say once, few or many, or leave the size out.

TRBD1	NA	TRBV19	TRBJ1-5	CASSMGDRGLGNQPQHF	TGTGCCAGTAGTATGGGGGACAGGGGGCTCGGCAATCAGCCCCAGCATTTT
NA	few	TRBV3-1	TRBJ2-7	CASSPWGGASLEQYF	TGTGCCAGCAGCCCCTGGGGCGGGGCTTCCCTCGAGCAGTACTTC
NA	many	TRBV10-3	TRBJ2-5	CATGRGATQETQYF	TGTGCCACGGGGCGGGGAGCGACCCAAGAGACCCAGTACTTC
TRBD2	many	TRBV7-2	TRBJ2-7	CASSHGLAGGRAPYEQYF	TGTGCCAGCAGCCACGGACTAGCGGGGGGCCGGGCCCCTTACGAGCAGTACTTC
TRBD1	NA	TRBV28	TRBJ1-6	CASNPTGNSPLHF	TGTGCCAGCAATCCGACAGGGAATTCACCCCTCCACTTT
NA	NA	TRBV7-2	TRBJ2-3	CASSLLNTQYF	TGTGCCAGCAGCTTGTTAAATACGCAGTATTTT
NA	NA	TRBV7-9	TRBJ2-7	CASSSRDTRYEQYF	TGTGCCAGCAGCTCTCGAGACACCCGCTACGAGCAGTACTTC
TRBD1	NA	TRBV7-2	TRBJ1-1	CASRQGIDTEAFF	TGTGCCAGCAGACAGGGGATAGACACTGAAGCTTTCTTT
TRBD1	many	TRBV10-3	TRBJ1-2	CAISEPSGTGYDGYTF	TGTGCCATCAGTGAACCCTCCGGGACAGGGTATGATGGCTACACCTTC
TRBD1	NA	TRBV9	TRBJ2-7	CASSARDRGLYEQYF	TGTGCCAGCAGCGCTCGGGACAGGGGGCTCTACGAGCAGTACTTC
NA	NA	TRBV6-6	TRBJ1-2	CASSYTPGPTDYGYTF	TGTGCCAGCAGTTACACACCGGGGCCGACTGACTATGGCTACACCTTC
NA	few	TRBV7-2	TRBJ1-1	CASSPIAGRADEAFF	TGTGCCAGCAGCCCGATAGCCGGGAGGGCGGACGAAGCTTTCTTT
TRBD1	NA	TRBV14	TRBJ1-2	CASSRQGINYGYTF	TGTGCCAGCAGCCGACAGGGTATTAACTATGGCTACACCTTC
NA	many	TRBV9	TRBJ1-2	CASSNREYGYTF	TGTGCCAGCAGCAATCGCGAATATGGCTACACCTTC
TRBD1	few	TRBV20-1	TRBJ2-5	CSARNGTVQETQYF	TGCAGTGCTAGAAATGGGACAGTCCAAGAGACCCAGTACTTC
NA	few	TRBV11-2	TRBJ2-5	CASSLGLGYQETQYF	TGTGCCAGCAGCTTAGGTCTCGGGTACCAAGAGACCCAGTACTTC
TRBD1	many	TRBV10-3	TRBJ1-1	CAISESQLRQGNMNTEAFF	TGTGCCATCAGTGAGTCGCAATTAAGACAGGGGAATATGAACACTGAAGCTTTCTTT
NA	NA	TRBV7-2	TRBJ2-1	CASSLKGAGGNEQFF	TGTGCCAGCAGCTTAAAAGGGGCAGGGGGGAATGAGCAGTTCTTC
TRBD1	NA	TRBV19	TRBJ1-5	CASMRGLSNQPQHF	TGTGCCAGTATGAGGGGGCTCAGCAATCAGCCCCAGCATTTT
NA	many	TRBV10-3	TRBJ1-5	CAISGGAARQPQHF	TGTGCCATCAGTGGGGGCGCCGCCCGCCAGCCCCAGCATTTT
NA	few	TRBV7-2	TRBJ2-5	CASSLGEVQETQYF	TGTGCCAGCAGCTTGGGGGAGGTCCAAGAGACCCAGTACTTC
NA	few	TRBV12-3/TRBV12-4	TRBJ1-1	CASTTTQRTQNTEAFF	TGTGCCAGCACCACAACCCAAAGGACACAGAACACTGAAGCTTTCTTT
NA	many	TRBV24-1	TRBJ1-1	CATSDFQNTEAFF	TGTGCCACCAGTGATTTTCAGAACACTGAAGCTTTCTTT
NA	NA	TRBV20-1	TRBJ2-7	CSARALYEQYF	TGCAGTGCTAGGGCCCTCTACGAGCAGTACTTC
NA	NA	TRBV12-5	TRBJ1-4	CASGLVPGDEKLFF	TGTGCTAGTGGTTTGGTACCGGGGGATGAAAAACTGTTTTTT
NA	NA	TRBV5-4	TRBJ2-5	CASSLAQQGQETQYF	TGTGCCAGCAGCTTGGCCCAACAGGGCCAAGAGACCCAGTACTTC
NA	NA	TRBV7-9	TRBJ2-7	CASSLALRRGGYEQYF	TGTGCCAGCAGCTTGGCTCTCCGCCGGGGTGGCTACGAGCAGTACTTC
NA	many	TRBV2	TRBJ1-2	CASSEVGSRRYGYTF	TGTGCCAGCAGTGAAGTGGGATCTCGGCGCTATGGCTACACCTTC
NA	once	TRBV2	TRBJ1-1	CASSDGNQVGTTEAFF	TGTGCCAGCAGTGACGGTAACCAGGTGGGCACGACTGAAGCTTTCTTT
NA	NA	TRBV29-1	TRBJ2-5	CSVVPSAPGETQYF	TGCAGCGTTGTTCCCAGCGCACCAGGGGAGACCCAGTACTTC
NA	many	TRBV6-6	TRBJ1-6	CASRPGPYNSPLHF	TGTGCCAGCCGTCCAGGACCCTATAATTCACCCCTCCACTTT
NA	once	TRBV9	TRBJ2-7	CASASVSERAQYF	TGTGCCAGCGCCAGTGTCTCGGAACGGGCGCAGTACTTC
NA	NA	TRBV5-8	TRBJ1-2	CASSPARYGYTF	TGTGCCAGCAGCCCTGCGCGTTATGGCTACACCTTC
NA	NA	TRBV29-1	TRBJ1-2	CSGRGANYGYTF	TGCAGCGGACGGGGGGCTAACTATGGCTACACCTTC
NA	many	TRBV20-1	TRBJ1-5	CSAKRSNQPQHF	TGCAGTGCCAAGCGCAGCAATCAGCCCCAGCATTTT
NA	many	TRBV10-1	TRBJ1-5	CASLIGLRSNQPQHF	TGCGCCAGCCTGATTGGACTGAGGAGCAATCAGCCCCAGCATTTT
NA	NA	TRBV2	TRBJ1-5	CASLRALDSDQPQHF	TGTGCCAGCCTCAGGGCCCTGGATTCTGATCAGCCCCAGCATTTT
TRBD2	many	TRBV7-9	TRBJ2-7	CASSSSGRAYEQYF	TGTGCCAGCAGCTCTAGCGGGAGGGCTTACGAGCAGTACTTC
NA	NA	TRBV5-1	TRBJ1-1	CASSLGEGMNTEAFF	TGCGCCAGCAGCTTGGGAGAGGGCATGAACACTGAAGCTTTCTTT
TRBD1	few	TRBV4-1	TRBJ1-4	CASRTGDSEKLFF	TGCGCCAGCCGGACAGGGGATAGCGAAAAACTGTTTTTT
TRBD2	NA	TRBV5-1	TRBJ2-5	CASSLDAGGGTQYF	TGCGCCAGCAGCTTGGATGCGGGAGGAGGGACCCAGTACTTC
NA	many	TRBV7-9	TRBJ1-5	CASSLESANQPQHF	TGTGCCAGCAGCTTAGAGAGTGCCAATCAGCCCCAGCATTTT